This T cell receptor (beta chain) was sequenced in a study of T cell responses to AZD1222 COVID-19 vaccine (dated by TCRdb to the early 2020s). With respect to the entire study: A total of around 240 trial participants underwent TCR sequencing, of whom more than 200 had received two doses of AZD1222 and roughly 26 had received two doses of the MenACWY control vaccine. Trial participants were enrolled into age subgroups of 18-55, 56-69 and 70-plus years, which contained approximately 150, 28 and 58 TCR-sequenced participants, respectively.

A remark on this clone: Its antigen target is currently unknown. No per-base quality is available; no much larger clone lies one base away.

The CDR3 regions of human TCRbeta chains were subjected to immunosequencing. As for the original processing: TCRs in the repertoires were matched against a reference library of SARS-CoV-2-specific TCRs that had been generated with the MIRA antigen-specificity platform. Breadth meant the fraction of unique TCRs that were SARS-CoV-2-associated, whereas depth meant the fraction of total T cells that were SARS-CoV-2-associated. Each spike-specific TCR was assigned to its reactive spike region and to a CD4 or CD8 class using the MIRA data. Log10-transformed breadth and depth values were compared by one-way ANOVA with Sidak's multiple comparisons tests. Held by TCRdb, this immuneACCESS table contains in-frame sequences only and omits some clones. Under half of the omission traces to an unresolved V gene where checked; the cause of the rest is unknown. V and J calls and clone size come straight from that table; D and trimming were deduced from the DNA. Recorded for this sample are some 120,000 clones; approximately 85% of them occurred a single time. 3.9% of the sample is taken by the ten largest.

The CDR3 runs 14 amino acids, cysteine and phenylalanine included. Only CDR3 DNA is held: 42 bases, read in frame from base 1. CDR1 LGHNT and CDR2 FRNRAP are derived from the germline V gene. General findings and caveats noted by the study authors: Only six or seven AZD1222 recipients were SARS-CoV-2 seropositive at baseline, limiting conclusions about previously exposed vaccinees. Nearly half of unique spike-specific TCRs reportedly recognized epitopes outside regions mutated in the B.1.351 and B.1.1.7 variants. No day 14 peak-response samples were available, so repertoires were characterized only after the peak T cell response. Spike-specific TCR breadth and depth rose significantly after two AZD1222 doses compared with day 0 and with MenACWY recipients. The vaccine-associated CD4 TCRs covered the entire spike protein, and the dominant responses fell in regions 160-218 and 743-854. In the small 56-69-year group, the increase in depth fell short of significance, most likely because of low power. Participants were mostly white British and included more females than males, and it was suggested by the authors that clonal diversity may have been underestimated.

Reading the label with the study, this specimen's time point is: baseline before first vaccination. In light of the paper, this sample's treatment or condition label describes: meningococcal conjugate vaccine given as trial control. Vaccinee samples came from UK trials COV001 and COV002, including a single-blind randomized controlled phase 2/3 trial of AZD1222 (ChAdOx1 nCoV-19) in healthy adults. For TCRbeta chain sequencing, PBMC samples from trial participants were taken at day 0 and at day 28 after the second dose. This TCR was sampled from an adult in good health. Recombination connected TRBV12-5 to TRBJ2-5; TRBD1 is a possible D gene, resting on 6 matching bases. This specimen was peripheral blood, taken on day 0 of MenACWY control vaccination. The nucleotide sequence reads TGTGCGAGCATAGACAGGCGGAGGCCAGAGACCCAGTACTTC. Its protein is CASIDRRRPETQYF.